The 9 T cell receptor beta chains reported below all come from one sample, sequenced in a study of T cell repertoires in cytomegalovirus infection. The antigens for these receptors are not known. Via MiXCR, TCRdb re-called the reads, giving one row per CDR3 protein. The table has about 920,000 distinct CDR3 sequences, around 29% seen once. The sample in question was cultured CD8+ T cells from PBMCs, obtained from culture after CMV antigen stimulation. These receptor sequences come from a human donor in good health (CMV status not recorded). Some clones in this sample may be carry-over from other donors' samples.

This clonotype was seen only once. The chain has TRBV11-2 and TRBJ2-7; D might be TRBD2 (6 bases). The CDR3 runs to 14 residues. With 0 bases removed from V and 2 bases from J, the gap between germline ends came to 8 bases. Germline assignment: CDR1 SGHAT and CDR2 FQNNGV. The CDR3 loop is CASSLEGLPYEQYF. The CDR3, as DNA: TGTGCCAGCAGCTTAGAGGGACTTCCCTACGAGCAGTACTTC.

The rearrangement links TRBV5-5 to TRBJ2-5; D unclear. Germline values: CDR1 SGHKS, CDR2 YYEKEE (reference sequence). V was shortened by 3 bases and J by 1 base, with 16 bases between the two germline ends. This CDR3 has 16 residues. The CDR3 nucleotides are TGTGCCAGCAGCTCGCCGCAAATGCTGCCCCAAGAGACCCAGTACTTC. Encoded protein: CASSSPQMLPQETQYF.

The V gene is TRBV28, the J gene TRBJ2-7, with 7 bases identical to TRBD1. In germline, CDR1 is MDHEN, CDR2 SYDVKM. Trimming at V came to 5 bases and at J to 4 bases, leaving 17 bases not matched to a gene. This CDR3 contains 17 residues. The DNA of the CDR3 is TGTGCCAGCAGTCCAGGGGGAGAGTATCTCGGGTTTTACGAGCAGTACGTC. It is translated as CASSPGGEYLGFYEQYV.

The chain joins TRBV4-1 to TRBJ2-7; 12 bases agree with TRBD1. This CDR3 spans 18 amino acids. V lost 6 bases to trimming and J lost 4 bases; unmatched junction nucleotides: 16. Looked up from germline, CDR1 is MGHRA and CDR2 is YSYEKL. The CDR3 DNA reads TGCGCCAGCAGGTTGACCGGGACAGGGGGCGCATTGTATTACGAGCAGTACTTC. It specifies CASRLTGTGGALYYEQYF.

The chain couples TRBV4-1 to TRBJ1-1; D not certain. This CDR3 has 15 amino acids. V lost 4 bases and J lost 1, with 13 bases in between. Germline CDR1 and CDR2: MGHRA and YSYEKL. In DNA form, the CDR3 reads TGCGCCAGCAGCCCGGTGAGAGTCCCGAACACTGAAGCTTTCTTT. Encoded protein: CASSPVRVPNTEAFF.

This chain connects TRBV7-3 to TRBJ1-1, with D possibly being TRBD1 (5 bases). V lost 1 base to trimming and J lost 4 bases, with 10 bases between them. The CDR3 runs to 14 residues. Per the germline V gene, CDR1 is SGHTA and CDR2 is FQGTGA. CDR3 nucleotides: TGTGCCAGCAGCTTAAATGGGGGAGTCACTGAAGCTTTCTTT. Its translation is CASSLNGGVTEAFF.

The chain carries TRBV27 and TRBJ1-1, with 7 bases aligning to TRBD1. J lost 0 bases, V lost 0 bases, and 7 bases had no gene match. The CDR3 sequence is 17 residues long. Germline V gene lookup returns CDR1 MNHEY and CDR2 SMNVEV (reference sequence). The CDR3 nucleotides read TGTGCCAGCAGTTTATCACGTCCGGGACAGATGAACACTGAAGCTTTCTTT. Translation: CASSLSRPGQMNTEAFF.

The chain uses TRBV19 and TRBJ2-2; D gene unclear. Germline V lookup: CDR1 LNHDA, CDR2 SQIVND (reference sequence). The length of the CDR3 is 14 residues. V was cut by 5 bases and J by 0 bases, with 7 bases left in between. The CDR3 region is CASSFKSNTGELFF. The CDR3 nucleotides are TGTGCCAGTAGTTTCAAATCGAACACCGGGGAGCTGTTTTTT.

The V call is TRBV12-3 or TRBV12-4, the J call TRBJ2-1, with TRBD1 matching over 8 bases. Trimming at V came to 6 bases and at J to 5 bases, leaving 3 bases not matched to a gene. The CDR3 consists of 13 residues. The CDR3 loop reads CASRAQGDNEQFF. In DNA, the CDR3 is TGTGCCAGCAGGGCACAGGGGGACAATGAGCAGTTCTTC.